This T cell receptor beta chain was recorded in a study of blood T cell repertoires in COVID-19. Study information: Collection of acute and convalescent COVID-19 samples took place in the United States, Italy and Spain. T cells, B-cell-depleted T cells, or PBMCs supplied cDNA or gDNA.

CDR1 is LGHDT and CDR2 is YNNKEL in the germline V gene (reference sequence). The CDR3 runs to 15 residues. The junction had 5 bases not matched to a gene; V was cut back by 2 bases and J by 6 bases. In the original analysis: Reference gene primer amplification gave nucleated cell count estimates. Data came from immunoSEQ multiplex PCR; TCRdb stores just in-frame clones and leaves some out. D and trimming were read from the DNA, whereas the V and J calls and clone size are those reported in that table. The data contain 50,000 to 70,000 clones, roughly 80% of them singletons. V and J are TRBV3-1 (or the pseudogene TRBV3-2) and TRBJ2-7; TRBD2 aligns across 12 bases. The sample taken for sequencing was peripheral blood. This receptor was taken from a man between 70 and 80 years old with active COVID-19. CDR3 sequence: CASSQFPSGRVEQYF. CDR3 sequence (DNA): TGTGCCAGCAGCCAATTCCCTAGCGGGAGGGTCGAGCAGTACTTC.